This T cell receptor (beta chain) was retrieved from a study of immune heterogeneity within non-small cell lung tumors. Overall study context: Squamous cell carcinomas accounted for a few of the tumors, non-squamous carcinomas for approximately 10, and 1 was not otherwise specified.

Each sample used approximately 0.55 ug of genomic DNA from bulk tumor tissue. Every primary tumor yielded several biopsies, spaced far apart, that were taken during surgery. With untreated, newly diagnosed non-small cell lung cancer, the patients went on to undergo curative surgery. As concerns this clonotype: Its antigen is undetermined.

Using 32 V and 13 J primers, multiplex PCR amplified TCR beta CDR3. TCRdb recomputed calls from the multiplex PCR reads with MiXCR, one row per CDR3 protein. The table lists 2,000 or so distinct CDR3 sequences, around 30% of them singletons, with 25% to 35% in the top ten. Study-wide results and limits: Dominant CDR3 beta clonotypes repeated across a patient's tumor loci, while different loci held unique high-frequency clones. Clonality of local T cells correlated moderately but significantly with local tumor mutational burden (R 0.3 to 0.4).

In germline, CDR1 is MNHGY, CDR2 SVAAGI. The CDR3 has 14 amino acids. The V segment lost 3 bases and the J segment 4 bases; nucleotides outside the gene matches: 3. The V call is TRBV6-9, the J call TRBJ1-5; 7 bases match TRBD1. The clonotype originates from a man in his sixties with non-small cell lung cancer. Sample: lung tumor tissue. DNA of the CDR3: TGTGCCAGCAGTTACAGGGGGGAGAATCAGCCCCAGCATTTT. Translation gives CASSYRGENQPQHF.